The entry below gives a single T cell receptor (beta chain) sequence along with its context. As yet, its antigen is unknown. This entry is derived from a study of cytomegalovirus exposure and HLA in healthy donors. Study context: The same platform used for the 666 first-cohort repertoires was also used for the 100 to 150 validation repertoires, as a later analysis reported.

Study-wide points: One later analysis, an examination of the 120 validation repertoires, found that first-cohort TCR clusters tended to co-occur in them.

Method: immunoSEQ multiplex PCR; TCRdb's copy keeps in-frame clones and lacks some. In the table there are some 69,000 clones, nearly 96% of which are singletons. The junction had 7 bases not matched to a gene; V was cut back by 0 bases and J by 0 bases. CDR1 SGHRS and CDR2 YFSETQ come from the germline V gene. The CDR3 length is 18 residues. The chain recombines TRBV5-1 with TRBJ2-1, with 9 bases aligning to TRBD2. The material sequenced was PBMCs. This TCR was recovered from a woman aged 18-35 years in good health and CMV-seropositive. The CDR3, as DNA: TGCGCCAGCAGCTTGGGGCTAGCGGGGACTCGCTCCTACAATGAGCAGTTCTTC. Amino acid sequence: CASSLGLAGTRSYNEQFF.